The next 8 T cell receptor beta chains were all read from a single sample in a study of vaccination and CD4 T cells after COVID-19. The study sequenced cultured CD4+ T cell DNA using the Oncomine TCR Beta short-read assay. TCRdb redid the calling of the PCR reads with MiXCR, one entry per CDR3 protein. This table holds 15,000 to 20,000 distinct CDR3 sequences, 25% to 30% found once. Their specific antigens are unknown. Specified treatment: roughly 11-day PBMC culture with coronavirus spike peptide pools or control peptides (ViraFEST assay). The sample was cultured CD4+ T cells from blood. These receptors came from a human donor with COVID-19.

The CDR3, as DNA: TGTGCCAGCAGCCCCAGCTCTGGGGCCAACGTCCTGACTTTC. Translation: CASSPSSGANVLTF. The J gene is TRBJ2-6, the V gene TRBV2; D remains unclear. Germline V gene lookup returns CDR1 SNHLY and CDR2 FYNNEI. The length of the CDR3 is 14 residues. Trimming shortened V by 6 bases and J by 0 bases, and 6 bases separated the two germline ends.

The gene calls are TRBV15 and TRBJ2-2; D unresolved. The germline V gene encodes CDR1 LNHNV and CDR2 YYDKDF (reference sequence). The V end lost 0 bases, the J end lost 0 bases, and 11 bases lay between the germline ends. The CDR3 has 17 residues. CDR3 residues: CATSRESTGSNTGELFF. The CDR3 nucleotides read TGTGCCACCAGCAGAGAATCCACCGGTTCGAACACCGGGGAGCTGTTTTTT.

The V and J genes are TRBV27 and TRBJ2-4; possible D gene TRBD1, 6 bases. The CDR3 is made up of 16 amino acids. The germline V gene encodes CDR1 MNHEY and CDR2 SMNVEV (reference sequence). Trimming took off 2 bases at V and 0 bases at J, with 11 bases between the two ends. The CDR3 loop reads CASSLTQGTAKNIQYF. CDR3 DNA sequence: TGTGCCAGCAGTTTAACTCAGGGGACAGCCAAAAACATTCAGTACTTC.

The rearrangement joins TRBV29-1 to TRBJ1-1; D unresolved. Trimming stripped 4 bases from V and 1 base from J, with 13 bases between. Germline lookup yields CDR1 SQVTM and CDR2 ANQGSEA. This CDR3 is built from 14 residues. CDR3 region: CSVVGEHSNTEAFF. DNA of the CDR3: TGCAGCGTTGTGGGAGAACACTCGAACACTGAAGCTTTCTTT.

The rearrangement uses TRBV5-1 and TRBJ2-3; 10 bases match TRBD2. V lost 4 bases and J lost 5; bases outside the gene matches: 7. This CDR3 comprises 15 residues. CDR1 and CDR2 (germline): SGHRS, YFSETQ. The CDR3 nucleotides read TGCGCCAGCAGCCCTCCGAGCGGGGGGGTAGATACGCAGTATTTT. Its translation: CASSPPSGGVDTQYF.

CDR3 sequence (DNA): TGTGCCAGCAGTGTGGCCCCACATCGAGAGACCCAGTACTTC. Translation gives CASSVAPHRETQYF. V gene TRBV6-1 combines with J gene TRBJ2-5, with D unclear. Germline lookup yields CDR1 MNHNS and CDR2 SASEGT. The CDR3 runs 14 residues. Trimming removed 4 bases at V and 4 bases at J, with 13 bases between.

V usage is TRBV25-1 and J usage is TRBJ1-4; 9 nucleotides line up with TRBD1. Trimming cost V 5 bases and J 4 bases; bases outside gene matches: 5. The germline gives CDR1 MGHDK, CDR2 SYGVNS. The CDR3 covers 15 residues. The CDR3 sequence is CASSTGTGNNEKLFF. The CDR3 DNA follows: TGTGCCAGCAGTACCGGGACAGGGAATAATGAAAAACTGTTTTTT. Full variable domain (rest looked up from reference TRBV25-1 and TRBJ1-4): EADIYQTPRYLVIGTGKKITLECSQTMGHDKMYWYQQDPGMELHLIHYSYGVNSTEKGDLSSESTVSRIRTEHFPLTLESARPSHTSQYLCASSTGTGNNEKLFFGSGTQLSVL.

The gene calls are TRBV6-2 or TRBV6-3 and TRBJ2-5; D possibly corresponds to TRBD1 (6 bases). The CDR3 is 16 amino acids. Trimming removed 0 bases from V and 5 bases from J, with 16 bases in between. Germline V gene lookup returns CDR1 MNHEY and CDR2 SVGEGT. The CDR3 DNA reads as TGTGCCAGCAGTTACTCAAATACAGGGAACCGGGAGACCCAGTACTTC. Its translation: CASSYSNTGNRETQYF.